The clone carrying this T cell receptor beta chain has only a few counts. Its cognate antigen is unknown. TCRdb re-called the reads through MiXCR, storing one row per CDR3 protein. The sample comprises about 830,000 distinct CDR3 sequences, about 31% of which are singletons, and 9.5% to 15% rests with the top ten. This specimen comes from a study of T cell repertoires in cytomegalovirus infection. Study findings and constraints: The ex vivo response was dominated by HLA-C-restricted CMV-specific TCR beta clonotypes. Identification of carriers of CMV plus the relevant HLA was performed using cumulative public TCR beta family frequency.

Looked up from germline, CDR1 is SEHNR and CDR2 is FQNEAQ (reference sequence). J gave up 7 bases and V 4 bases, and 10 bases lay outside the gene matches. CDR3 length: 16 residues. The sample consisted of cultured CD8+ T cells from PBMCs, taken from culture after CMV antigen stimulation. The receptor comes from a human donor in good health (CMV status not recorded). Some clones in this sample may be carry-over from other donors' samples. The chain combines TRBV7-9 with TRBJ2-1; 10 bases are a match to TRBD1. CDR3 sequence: CASSSITQGQGNEQFF. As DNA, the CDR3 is TGTGCCAGCAGCTCTATAACCCAGGGACAGGGGAATGAGCAGTTCTTC.